The 26 T cell receptor beta chains given below trace back to one sample, sequenced in a study of lymphopenia after photon versus proton radiotherapy. Repertoires were generated with immunoSEQ multiplex PCR, while TCRdb's copy carries only in-frame clones and drops some. The sample includes about 18,000 clones, 80% to 95% of them seen just once. The specimen comprised peripheral blood, sampled from a patient treated with photon-based radiotherapy. Every receptor here comes from a woman aged 40 to 55 with cholangiocarcinoma.

The V and J genes are TRBV15 and TRBJ1-2; TRBD1 might be the D (5 bases). Germline V gene sequence: CDR1 LNHNV, CDR2 YYDKDF (reference sequence). Trimming stripped 0 bases from V and 6 bases from J, with 17 bases between. The CDR3 consists of 16 residues. The CDR3, as DNA: TGTGCCACCAGCAGAGATTTTGGGGCGCGGCGGGATGGCTACACCTTC. It yields the protein CATSRDFGARRDGYTF.

The V gene is TRBV27, the J gene TRBJ2-7; 7 bases line up with TRBD1. This CDR3 spans 13 amino acids. Trimming removed 3 bases from V and 9 bases from J; junction bases left unmatched: 8. Germline-derived CDR1 and CDR2 are MNHEY and SMNVEV (reference sequence). This CDR3 reads CASSFRAGGVQYF. The CDR3, as DNA: TGTGCCAGCAGTTTCCGAGCAGGGGGAGTGCAGTACTTC.

This chain connects TRBV29-1 to TRBJ1-1; D is perhaps TRBD1 (5 bases). CDR1 is SQVTM and CDR2 is ANQGSEA in the germline V gene. The CDR3 is 12 amino acids. Trimming cost V 5 bases and J 4 bases, with 11 bases left between them. The CDR3 reads CSVRGSSTEAFF. CDR3 nucleotides: TGCAGCGTTAGGGGTTCATCCACTGAAGCTTTCTTT.

This clone was observed once. The V gene is TRBV29-1, the J gene TRBJ2-2; perhaps TRBD2 as D (6 bases). Germline V gene data show CDR1 as SQVTM and CDR2 as ANQGSEA. The CDR3 runs 13 residues. Between the trimmed V and J ends, which lost 3 bases and 6 bases, there was a span of 11 bases. CDR3 loop: CSVDPSGAGELFF. CDR3 DNA sequence: TGCAGCGTTGATCCTTCGGGGGCCGGGGAGCTGTTTTTT.

J is TRBJ1-1 and V is TRBV29-1, with 8 nucleotides matching TRBD1. CDR1 SQVTM and CDR2 ANQGSEA come from the germline V gene. This CDR3 region has 17 residues. The CDR3 loop is CTYQRRAGGWGNTEAFF. The CDR3 DNA reads TGCACCTACCAACGCCGAGCAGGGGGCTGGGGGAACACTGAAGCTTTCTTT.

The chain employs TRBV6-5 and TRBJ2-7, with 8 bases that match TRBD1. The germline gives CDR1 MNHEY, CDR2 SVGAGI. Unmatched junction bases numbered 6, after V lost 5 bases and J lost 0 bases. This CDR3 is 15 amino acids long. In DNA, the CDR3 is TGTGCCAGCAGTCAGGAGGACAGGGCCTCCTACGAGCAGTACTTC. Its translation is CASSQEDRASYEQYF.

The chain recombines TRBV7-2 with TRBJ1-1, with 9 bases identical to TRBD1. The CDR3 runs 16 residues. From germline, CDR1 is SGHTA and CDR2 FQGNSA. V gave up 6 bases and J gave up 5 bases; unmatched junction bases: 13. The CDR3 DNA reads as TGTGCCAGCAGTTCCACAGGGGGCCCACGGAAGACTGAAGCTTTCTTT. Protein sequence: CASSSTGGPRKTEAFF. The full variable domain, in which reference TRBV7-2 and TRBJ1-1 provide the parts outside the CDR3, is GAGVSQSPSNKVTEKGKDVELRCDPISGHTALYWYRQSLGQGLEFLIYFQGNSAPDKSGLPSDRFSAERTGGSVSTLTIQRTQQEDSAVYLCASSSTGGPRKTEAFFGQGTRLTVV.

The chain joins TRBV28 to TRBJ1-6; no definite D call. The CDR3 totals 15 residues. Germline assignment: CDR1 MDHEN and CDR2 SYDVKM. V lost 4 bases to trimming and J lost 5 bases, with 12 bases between them. CDR3 DNA: TGTGCCAGCAGTTCCTCAGCCTTGGATAATTCACCCCTCCACTTT. As protein: CASSSSALDNSPLHF. The full variable domain, completed using reference TRBV28 and TRBJ1-6, is DVKVTQSSRYLVKRTGEKVFLECVQDMDHENMFWYRQDPGLGLRLIYFSYDVKMKEKGDIPEGYSVSREKKERFSLILESASTNQTSMYLCASSSSALDNSPLHFGNGTRLTVT.

CDR3 loop: CASSWRGMGKNIQYF. CDR3 bases: TGTGCCAGCAGTTGGAGGGGGATGGGCAAAAACATTCAGTACTTC. The chain links TRBV27 to TRBJ2-4, with D tentatively TRBD1 or TRBD2 (6 bases each). V gave up 4 bases and J gave up 3 bases, with 13 bases separating them. Germline V lookup: CDR1 MNHEY, CDR2 SMNVEV (reference sequence). CDR3 length: 15 residues.

The rearrangement uses TRBV5-3 and TRBJ2-7; the D gene is possibly TRBD1 (5 bases). TRBV5-3 is noted as an ORF with a role that remains uncertain. This CDR3 contains 15 residues. The V and J ends lost 8 bases and 5 bases respectively, with 23 bases between them. CDR3 coding DNA: TGTGCCAGGCTTTATTCGGCTCCTGACAGCCACGAGCAGTACTTC. As protein: CARLYSAPDSHEQYF.

The chain uses TRBV10-1 and TRBJ2-1; the match to TRBD2 covers 7 bases. From germline, CDR1 is WNHNN and CDR2 SYGVQD (reference sequence). The CDR3 consists of 17 residues. Trimming at V came to 0 bases and at J to 7 bases, leaving 12 bases not matched to a gene. CDR3 sequence reads: CASSESRLADPRNEQFF. Here the CDR3 DNA reads TGCGCCAGCAGTGAGTCGAGGCTAGCGGACCCGAGGAATGAGCAGTTCTTC.

This chain links TRBV12-5 with TRBJ2-5; TRBD2 matches at 8 bases. Per the germline V gene, CDR1 is LGHNT and CDR2 is FRNRAP. V lost 2 bases, J lost 5 bases, and 10 bases stayed unmatched. The CDR3 is 16 amino acids. In nucleotides, the CDR3 is TGTGCTAGTGGTTTGCCCCACGGGGGGGCCGGGGAGACCCAGTACTTC. It yields the protein CASGLPHGGAGETQYF.

The CDR3 loop is CACPGGNRGYTF. The DNA of the CDR3 is TGTGCCTGTCCAGGGGGCAATAGAGGCTACACCTTC. The chain has TRBV30 and TRBJ1-2, with 8 bases matching TRBD1. The V segment lost 6 bases and the J segment 8 bases; nucleotides outside the gene matches: 8. From germline, CDR1 is GTSNPN and CDR2 SVGIG (reference sequence). The CDR3 runs to 12 residues. The complete variable domain, with remaining parts taken from reference TRBV30 and TRBJ1-2, reads SQTIHQWPATLVQPVGSPLSLECTVEGTSNPNLYWYRQAAGRGLQLLFYSVGIGQISSEVPQNLSASRPQDRQFILSSKKLLLSDSGFYLCACPGGNRGYTFGSGTRLTVV.

The chain links TRBV27 to TRBJ2-7, with 9 nucleotides matching TRBD1. The CDR3 length is 15 residues. The V gene's germline CDR1 is MNHEY and CDR2 SMNVEV (reference sequence). V gave up 3 bases and J gave up 6 bases; unmatched junction bases: 9. CDR3 sequence: CASSFSGQGMSEQYF. CDR3 DNA sequence: TGTGCCAGCAGTTTTTCGGGACAGGGTATGTCCGAGCAGTACTTC.

The chain employs TRBV10-1 and TRBJ1-5; D remains unclear. The germline CDR1 and CDR2 sequences are WNHNN and SYGVQD (reference sequence). The CDR3 is made up of 12 amino acids. V was cut by 3 bases and J by 4 bases, with 4 bases left in between. DNA for the CDR3: TGCGCCAGCAGTGAAGGGAATCAGCCCCAGCATTTT. Protein sequence: CASSEGNQPQHF.

The chain couples TRBV7-9 to TRBJ2-3; 7 nucleotides line up with TRBD1. V shed 4 bases and J 6 bases; nucleotides not matched to a gene: 7. Germline V gene sequence: CDR1 SEHNR, CDR2 FQNEAQ (reference sequence). The CDR3 has 14 amino acids. The CDR3 loop is CASSSPGRGDTQYF. The CDR3 region has the DNA TGTGCCAGCAGCTCCCCCGGCAGGGGGGATACGCAGTATTTT.

This rearrangement joins TRBV2 to TRBJ1-1; D not resolved. V gave up 8 bases and J gave up 3 bases, with 7 bases separating them. CDR1 and CDR2 from the germline V gene are SNHLY and FYNNEI. The CDR3 length is 11 residues. In DNA form, the CDR3 reads TGTGCCAGCGCGGGTTACACTGAAGCTTTCTTT. It codes for CASAGYTEAFF.

The CDR3 loop is CASSQDRVFVSAGYNEQFF. For the CDR3, the DNA is TGCGCCAGCAGCCAAGATCGTGTGTTTGTGTCAGCTGGGTACAATGAGCAGTTCTTC. J is TRBJ2-1 and V is TRBV4-1; D is unclear. The CDR3 is 19 amino acids. Trimming removed 0 bases from V and 4 bases from J, with 22 bases in between. Germline assignment: CDR1 MGHRA and CDR2 YSYEKL.

The chain uses TRBV28 and TRBJ2-7; 7 bases fit TRBD1. Germline loops: CDR1 MDHEN, CDR2 SYDVKM. Trimming at V came to 3 bases and at J to 1 base, leaving 18 bases not matched to a gene. CDR3 length: 19 residues. The CDR3 is CASSFVVPQTGTVSYEQYF. For the CDR3, the DNA is TGTGCCAGCAGTTTTGTAGTTCCTCAGACCGGGACAGTGTCCTACGAGCAGTACTTC.

The rearrangement links TRBV10-3 to TRBJ1-3; D is perhaps TRBD1 (6 bases). Trimming shortened V by 4 bases and J by 3 bases, and 10 bases separated the two germline ends. Germline V gene lookup returns CDR1 ENHRY and CDR2 SYGVKD. This CDR3 contains 14 residues. The CDR3 region is CAISVGQLGNTIYF. DNA for the CDR3: TGTGCCATCAGTGTCGGACAGCTTGGAAACACCATATATTTT.

The V call is TRBV2, the J call TRBJ2-1; TRBD2 is a possible D gene (6 bases). V shed 3 bases and J shed 3 bases, with 12 bases lying between them. This CDR3 contains 15 residues. Germline assignment: CDR1 SNHLY and CDR2 FYNNEI. As DNA, the CDR3 is TGTGCCAGCAGTGAGTGGGGGGTAAGCTACAATGAGCAGTTCTTC. Protein sequence: CASSEWGVSYNEQFF.

This chain connects TRBV28 to TRBJ1-2; TRBD1 matches at 8 bases. The germline gives CDR1 MDHEN, CDR2 SYDVKM. CDR3 length: 14 amino acids. V lost 3 bases, J lost 4 bases, and 4 bases stayed unmatched. In DNA, the CDR3 is TGTGCCAGCAGTTTTCAGGGGGCTACCTATGGCTACACCTTC. Protein product: CASSFQGATYGYTF.

This clone was detected once. The V call is TRBV21-1, the J call TRBJ1-2; TRBD1 is taken as the D call from the table, unchecked against the DNA. TRBV21-1 is a pseudogene segment. The CDR3 runs to 19 residues. The CDR3 here is CASSKPKPGQGPTNYGYTF. As DNA, the CDR3 is TGTGCCAGCAGCAAACCGAAACCGGGACAGGGCCCCACTAACTATGGCTACACCTTC.

The rearrangement uses TRBV4-1 and TRBJ2-3; 8 nucleotides match TRBD2. The CDR3 has 15 residues. Germline CDR1 and CDR2: MGHRA and YSYEKL. J lost 5 bases, V lost 5 bases, and 9 bases had no gene match. CDR3 amino acids: CASSEGLAGRDTQYF. As DNA, the CDR3 is TGCGCCAGCAGCGAAGGGCTAGCGGGTAGAGATACGCAGTATTTT.

V is TRBV28 and J is TRBJ1-2; no clear D. V gave up 6 bases and J gave up 3 bases, with 14 bases separating them. CDR1 is MDHEN, CDR2 SYDVKM, per germline. This CDR3 comprises 14 residues. CDR3 sequence reads: CASSSSGRYYGYTF. The CDR3 nucleotides are TGTGCCAGCAGCTCCTCGGGCCGATACTATGGCTACACCTTC.

The chain carries TRBV2 and TRBJ2-1; possibly TRBD2 for D (6 bases). CDR3 length: 17 residues. Germline V gene sequence: CDR1 SNHLY, CDR2 FYNNEI. The ends were cut back, 3 bases at V and 0 bases at J, with 15 bases in the middle. CDR3 residues: CASSDGTSISSYNEQFF. CDR3 coding DNA: TGTGCCAGCAGTGATGGGACTTCTATTAGCTCCTACAATGAGCAGTTCTTC.